This T cell receptor (beta chain) was documented in a study of blood T cell repertoires in COVID-19. Overall study context: The samples span acute and convalescent COVID-19 from the United States, Italy and Spain.

Sequenced by immunoSEQ multiplex PCR; TCRdb stores in-frame clones only, minus some. The data contain a few hundred thousand clones, more than 80% of them singletons. Enrolled during active infection, Seattle patients were then followed longitudinally. CDR3 length: 15 residues. Germline assignment: CDR1 MDHEN and CDR2 SYDVKM. Trimming cost V 5 bases and J 8 bases, with 19 bases left between them. Sequences were obtained from peripheral blood. This chain joins TRBV28 and TRBJ2-1; TRBD2 is a possible D gene (7 bases). This clonotype was obtained from a woman between 25 and 40 years old with COVID-19, enrolled during active disease. The CDR3 DNA follows: TGTGCCAGCAGTCTGGGGGGGGCCCATTACGATGAGCAGTTCTTC. Protein product: CASSLGGAHYDEQFF.